The 2 T cell receptor beta chains below come from one sample, sequenced in a study of regulatory T cells in long-lasting Graves disease. With iRepertoire HTBI primers and Arm-PCR of CDR3 regions, TCR beta libraries were built. Using its own MiXCR run on the multiplex PCR reads, TCRdb lists one record per CDR3 protein. The profile shows roughly 500,000 distinct CDR3 sequences, around 15% of them singletons. Documented time point: newly diagnosed GD, antithyroid drugs for less than 3 months. Generation of the TCR library employed RNA extracted from PBMCs. These data are also associated with another study on T cells in Graves' hyperthyroidism and ophthalmopathy.

The sequences come from peripheral blood mononuclear cells (PBMCs), collected at new diagnosis, from a patient treated with antithyroid drugs. These receptors all come from a woman aged 50 to 60 with Graves disease.

This clonotype was observed many times. The genes are TRBV13 and TRBJ2-1; no definite D call. V shed 5 bases and J shed 4 bases, with 18 bases lying between them. Germline CDR1 and CDR2: PRHDT and FYEKMQ (reference sequence). This CDR3 region has 16 residues. The CDR3 loop reads CASSRLTGTFYNEQFF. CDR3 nucleotide sequence: TGTGCCAGCAGCAGGTTGACTGGCACCTTTTACAATGAGCAGTTCTTC.

The rearrangement joins TRBV9 to TRBJ1-2, with no clear D. The V end was cut by 0 bases, the J end by 8 bases, with 11 bases between. Germline V CDR1 and CDR2: SGDLS, YYNGEE. This CDR3 region has 13 residues. The CDR3 nucleotides are TGTGCCAGCAGCGTAGGGTCGGTAAGCGGCTACACCTTC. It encodes CASSVGSVSGYTF.